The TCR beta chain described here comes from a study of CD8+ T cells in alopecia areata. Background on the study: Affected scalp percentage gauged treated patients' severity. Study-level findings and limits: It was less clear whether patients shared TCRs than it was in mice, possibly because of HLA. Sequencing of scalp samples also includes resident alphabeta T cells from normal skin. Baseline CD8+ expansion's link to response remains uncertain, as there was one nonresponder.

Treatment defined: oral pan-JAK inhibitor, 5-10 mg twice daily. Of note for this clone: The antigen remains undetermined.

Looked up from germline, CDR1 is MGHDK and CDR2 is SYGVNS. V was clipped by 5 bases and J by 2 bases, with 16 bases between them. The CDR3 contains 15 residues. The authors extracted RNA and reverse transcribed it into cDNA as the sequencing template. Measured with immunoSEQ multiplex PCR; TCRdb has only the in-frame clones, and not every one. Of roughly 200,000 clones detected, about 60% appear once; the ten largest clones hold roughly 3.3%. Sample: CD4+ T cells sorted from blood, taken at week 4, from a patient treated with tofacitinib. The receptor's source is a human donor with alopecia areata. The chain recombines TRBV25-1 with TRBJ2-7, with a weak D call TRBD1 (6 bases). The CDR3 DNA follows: TGTGCCAGCAGTTACTGGGGGCTACCTACCTACGAGCAGTACTTC. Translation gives CASSYWGLPTYEQYF.